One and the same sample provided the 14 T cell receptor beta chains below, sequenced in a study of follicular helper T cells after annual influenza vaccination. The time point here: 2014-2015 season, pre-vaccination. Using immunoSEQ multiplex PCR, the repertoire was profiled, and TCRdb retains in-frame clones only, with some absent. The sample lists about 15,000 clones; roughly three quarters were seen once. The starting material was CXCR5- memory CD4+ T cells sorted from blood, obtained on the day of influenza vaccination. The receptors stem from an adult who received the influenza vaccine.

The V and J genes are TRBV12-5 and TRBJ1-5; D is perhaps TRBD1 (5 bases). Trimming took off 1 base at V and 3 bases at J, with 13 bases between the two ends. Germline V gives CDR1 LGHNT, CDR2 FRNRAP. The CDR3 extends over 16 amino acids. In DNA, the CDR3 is TGTGCTAGTGGTTTGGAATTTCAGGGACTCAATCAGCCCCAGCATTTT. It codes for CASGLEFQGLNQPQHF.

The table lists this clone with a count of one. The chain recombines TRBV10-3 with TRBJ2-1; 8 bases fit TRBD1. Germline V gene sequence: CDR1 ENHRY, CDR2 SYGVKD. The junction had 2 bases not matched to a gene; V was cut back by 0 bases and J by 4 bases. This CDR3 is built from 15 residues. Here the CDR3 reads CAISESTGGYNEQFF. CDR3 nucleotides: TGTGCCATCAGTGAGTCAACAGGGGGGTACAATGAGCAGTTCTTC.

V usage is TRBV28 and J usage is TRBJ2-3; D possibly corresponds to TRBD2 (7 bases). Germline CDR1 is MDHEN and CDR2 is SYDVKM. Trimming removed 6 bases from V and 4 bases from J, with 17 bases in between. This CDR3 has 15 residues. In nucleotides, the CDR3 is TGTGCCAGCAGACCGGGGGGCCAAGGGCCAGATACGCAGTATTTT. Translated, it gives CASRPGGQGPDTQYF.

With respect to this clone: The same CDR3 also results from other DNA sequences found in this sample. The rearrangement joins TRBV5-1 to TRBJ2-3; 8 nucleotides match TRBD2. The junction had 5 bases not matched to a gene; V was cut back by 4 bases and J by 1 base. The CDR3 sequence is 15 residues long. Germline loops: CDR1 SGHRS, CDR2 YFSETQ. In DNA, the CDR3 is TGCGCCAGCAGCGGCGGGCGGGGGGGCACAGATACGCAGTATTTT. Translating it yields CASSGGRGGTDTQYF.

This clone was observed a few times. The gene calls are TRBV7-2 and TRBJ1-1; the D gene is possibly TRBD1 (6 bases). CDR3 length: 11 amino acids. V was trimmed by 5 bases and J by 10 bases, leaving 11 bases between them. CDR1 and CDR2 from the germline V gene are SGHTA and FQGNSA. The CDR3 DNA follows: TGTGCCAGCAGCCCTGGGACAAGAGCTTTCTTT. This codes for CASSPGTRAFF.

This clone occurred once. The CDR3 here is CASSIRSTGDISYEQYF. The CDR3 DNA reads TGTGCCAGTAGTATTCGGTCGACAGGCGATATTTCCTACGAGCAGTACTTC. The V and J genes are TRBV19 and TRBJ2-7, with D perhaps TRBD1 (6 bases). The CDR3 is 17 residues long. With 3 bases removed from V and 1 base from J, the gap between germline ends came to 19 bases. Germline V gene sequence: CDR1 LNHDA, CDR2 SQIVND (reference sequence).

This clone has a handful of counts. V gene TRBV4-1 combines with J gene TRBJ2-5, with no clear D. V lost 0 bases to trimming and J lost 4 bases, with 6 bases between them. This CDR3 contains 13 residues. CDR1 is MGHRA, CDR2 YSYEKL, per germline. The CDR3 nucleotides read TGCGCCAGCAGCCAAGACGCTGGAGAGACCCAGTACTTC. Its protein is CASSQDAGETQYF.

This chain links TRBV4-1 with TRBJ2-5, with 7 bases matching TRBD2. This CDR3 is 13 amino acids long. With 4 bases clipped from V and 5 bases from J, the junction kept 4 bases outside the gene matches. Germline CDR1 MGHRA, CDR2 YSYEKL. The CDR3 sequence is CASSRGGWETQYF. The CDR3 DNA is TGCGCCAGCAGCCGCGGGGGTTGGGAGACCCAGTACTTC.

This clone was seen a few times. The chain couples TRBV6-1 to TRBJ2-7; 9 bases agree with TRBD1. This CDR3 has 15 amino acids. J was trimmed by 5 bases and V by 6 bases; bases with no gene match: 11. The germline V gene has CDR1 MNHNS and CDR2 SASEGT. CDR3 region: CASSRPGQGGHEQYF. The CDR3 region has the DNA TGTGCCAGCAGCCGACCGGGACAGGGAGGGCACGAGCAGTACTTC.

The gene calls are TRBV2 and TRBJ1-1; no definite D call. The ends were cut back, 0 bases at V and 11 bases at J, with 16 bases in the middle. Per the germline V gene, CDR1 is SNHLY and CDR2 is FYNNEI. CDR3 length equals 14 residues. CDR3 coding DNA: TGTGCCAGCAGTGAAGCGCAAAGGGTGGGCTCTGCTTTCTTT. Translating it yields CASSEAQRVGSAFF. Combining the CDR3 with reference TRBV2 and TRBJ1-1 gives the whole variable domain EPEVTQTPSHQVTQMGQEVILRCVPISNHLYFYWYRQILGQKVEFLVSFYNNEISEKSEIFDDQFSVERPDGSNFTLKIRSTKLEDSAMYFCASSEAQRVGSAFFGQGTRLTVV.

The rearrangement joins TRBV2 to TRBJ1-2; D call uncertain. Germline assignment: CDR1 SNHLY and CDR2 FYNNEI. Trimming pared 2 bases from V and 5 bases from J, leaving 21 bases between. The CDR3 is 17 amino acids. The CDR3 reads CASSERSRIVLTYGYTF. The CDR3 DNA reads TGTGCCAGCAGTGAACGTAGCCGGATAGTTCTGACATATGGCTACACCTTC.

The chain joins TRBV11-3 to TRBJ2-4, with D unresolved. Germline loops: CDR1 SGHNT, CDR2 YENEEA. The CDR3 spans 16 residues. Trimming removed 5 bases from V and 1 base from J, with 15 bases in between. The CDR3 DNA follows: TGTGCCAGCAGCCCGGCCCATTCATCGGCCAAAAACATTCAGTACTTC. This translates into CASSPAHSSAKNIQYF.

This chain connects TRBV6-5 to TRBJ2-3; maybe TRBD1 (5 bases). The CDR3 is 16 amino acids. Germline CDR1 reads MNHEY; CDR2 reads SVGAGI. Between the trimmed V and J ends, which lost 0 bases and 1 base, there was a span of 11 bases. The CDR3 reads CASSYSGAEGTDTQYF. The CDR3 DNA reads TGTGCCAGCAGTTACTCAGGGGCCGAGGGCACAGATACGCAGTATTTT.

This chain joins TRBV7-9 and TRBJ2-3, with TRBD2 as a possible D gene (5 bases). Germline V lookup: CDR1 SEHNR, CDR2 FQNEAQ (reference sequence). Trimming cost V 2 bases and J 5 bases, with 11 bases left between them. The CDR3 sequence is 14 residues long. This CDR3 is CASSLTSPGDTQYF. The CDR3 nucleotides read TGTGCCAGCAGCTTAACTAGTCCTGGAGATACGCAGTATTTT.